One sample yielded the 24 T cell receptor beta chains listed below, sequenced in a study of control samples from healthy donors and cancer patients. The repertoire was sequenced with immunoSEQ multiplex PCR; TCRdb's copy has only in-frame clones and lacks some. The sample contains some 130,000 clones, about 95% of which appear only once. Sequenced: blood. All receptors derive from a man aged 25 to 40 in good health.

The chain couples TRBV28 to TRBJ1-1; TRBD1 is a possible D gene (6 bases). Trimming took 6 bases from V and 3 from J, leaving 14 bases between them. Germline CDR1 and CDR2: MDHEN and SYDVKM. This CDR3 contains 14 residues. In nucleotides, the CDR3 is TGTGCCAGCAGCCCACACAGGGTGTACACTGAAGCTTTCTTT. This sequence encodes CASSPHRVYTEAFF.

This rearrangement joins TRBV18 to TRBJ1-1; 8 nucleotides match TRBD1. CDR1 and CDR2 from the germline V gene are KGHSH and LQKENI. This CDR3 spans 14 amino acids. Losses at the gene ends were 4 bases for V and 1 base for J; bases not matched to a gene: 2. The CDR3 is CASSRGTGNTEAFF. CDR3 nucleotides: TGTGCCAGCTCACGCGGGACAGGGAACACTGAAGCTTTCTTT.

The chain uses TRBV7-8 and TRBJ1-2; TRBD1 aligns across 8 bases. This CDR3 is 14 amino acids long. V shed 2 bases, J shed 5 bases, and the junction held 4 bases outside the gene matches. Germline values: CDR1 SGHVS, CDR2 FQNEAQ. CDR3 amino acids: CASSLSTGEYGYTF. The DNA for the CDR3 is TGTGCCAGCAGCTTATCGACAGGGGAATATGGCTACACCTTC.

This chain joins TRBV7-9 and TRBJ1-1, with 8 positions matching TRBD1. There are 13 residues in the CDR3. V shed 10 bases, J shed 4 bases, and the junction held 8 bases outside the gene matches. The germline V gene encodes CDR1 SEHNR and CDR2 FQNEAQ (reference sequence). CDR3: CAIGQGRGTEAFF. Written as DNA, the CDR3 is TGTGCCATAGGACAGGGAAGGGGCACTGAAGCTTTCTTT. Complete variable domain (other parts from reference TRBV7-9 and TRBJ1-1): DTGVSQNPRHKITKRGQNVTFRCDPISEHNRLYWYRQTLGQGPEFLTYFQNEAQLEKSRLLSDRFSAERPKGSFSTLEIQRTEQGDSAMYLCAIGQGRGTEAFFGQGTRLTVV.

The chain employs TRBV4-1 and TRBJ1-6; no definite D call. The V and J ends lost 0 bases and 7 bases respectively, with 13 bases between them. Germline loops: CDR1 MGHRA, CDR2 YSYEKL. The CDR3 is made up of 16 amino acids. CDR3 in DNA: TGCGCCAGCAGCCAAGAGGCGCAGGCGACGAATTCACCCCTCCACTTT. Translation gives CASSQEAQATNSPLHF.

The chain is built from TRBV27 and TRBJ1-2, with D unresolved. The V and J ends lost 4 bases and 0 bases respectively, with 12 bases between them. This CDR3 spans 15 amino acids. From germline, CDR1 is MNHEY and CDR2 SMNVEV (reference sequence). In nucleotides, the CDR3 is TGTGCCAGCAGTTACAGTACACCAACTAACTATGGCTACACCTTC. This codes for CASSYSTPTNYGYTF.

This chain joins TRBV9 and TRBJ2-1; D gene unclear. Trimming shortened V by 2 bases and J by 6 bases, and 15 bases separated the two germline ends. Looked up from germline, CDR1 is SGDLS and CDR2 is YYNGEE. The CDR3 contains 15 residues. CDR3 coding DNA: TGTGCCAGCAGCGTGGGGATCTTTGGGCTCAATGAGCAGTTCTTC. This codes for CASSVGIFGLNEQFF. The variable domain in full, completed from reference TRBV9 and TRBJ2-1, reads DSGVTQTPKHLITATGQRVTLRCSPRSGDLSVYWYQQSLDQGLQFLIQYYNGEERAKGNILERFSAQQFPDLHSELNLSSLELGDSALYFCASSVGIFGLNEQFFGPGTRLTVL.

The rearrangement uses TRBV28 and TRBJ1-5; D unresolved. The CDR3 runs to 12 residues. The germline V gene encodes CDR1 MDHEN and CDR2 SYDVKM. Between the trimmed V and J ends, which lost 0 bases and 7 bases, there was a span of 4 bases. As DNA, the CDR3 is TGTGCCAGCAGTTTATGGGGACAGCCCCAGCATTTT. This encodes CASSLWGQPQHF.

In this sample, this clone turned up a few times. The V and J genes are TRBV19 and TRBJ1-1; no clear D. V lost 5 bases, J lost 5 bases, and 12 bases lay in between. This CDR3 spans 13 amino acids. Germline loops: CDR1 LNHDA, CDR2 SQIVND (reference sequence). The DNA for the CDR3 is TGTGCCAGTAGTCTTTCCCCCCGGACTGAAGCTTTCTTT. It translates to CASSLSPRTEAFF.

The genes are TRBV5-1 and TRBJ2-7; tentative D call: TRBD1 (5 bases). Trimming removed 4 bases at V and 2 bases at J, with 22 bases between. The CDR3 sequence is 17 residues long. Germline loops: CDR1 SGHRS, CDR2 YFSETQ. The CDR3, as DNA: TGCGCCAGCAGCCAAGGACACCGGATAGACCGGACCTACGAGCAGTACTTC. Translation: CASSQGHRIDRTYEQYF.

V gene TRBV4-3 combines with J gene TRBJ2-5, with D perhaps TRBD2 (6 bases). The CDR3 runs to 17 residues. V was cut by 0 bases and J by 5 bases, with 19 bases left in between. Germline V lookup: CDR1 LGHNA, CDR2 YSLEER. This CDR3 reads CASSQDDLPQGGETQYF. CDR3 DNA sequence: TGCGCCAGCAGCCAAGACGATCTCCCTCAGGGAGGCGAGACCCAGTACTTC.

This clone was observed once. This chain uses TRBV4-3 with TRBJ1-5, with D hard to call. The CDR3 is made up of 15 amino acids. CDR1 and CDR2 (germline): LGHNA, YSLEER. V was shortened by 0 bases and J by 7 bases, with 13 bases between the two germline ends. DNA of the CDR3: TGCGCCAGCAGCCAAGACTCACTCCCGGGGCAGCCCCAGCATTTT. Its translation: CASSQDSLPGQPQHF.

This chain joins TRBV7-9 and TRBJ1-3; D might be TRBD1 (6 bases). This CDR3 contains 18 residues. V dropped 5 bases and J dropped 1 base, with 21 bases sitting between them. Germline V gives CDR1 SEHNR, CDR2 FQNEAQ (reference sequence). Here the CDR3 DNA reads TGTGCCAGCAGCACTAGTAGAGAGGGGACAATTTCTGGAAACACCATATATTTT. Translation gives CASSTSREGTISGNTIYF.

This chain connects TRBV10-3 to TRBJ1-1, with D hard to call. The CDR3 totals 13 residues. CDR1 ENHRY and CDR2 SYGVKD come from the germline V gene. V was clipped by 0 bases and J by 2 bases, with 4 bases between them. CDR3 sequence reads: CAISESRNTEAFF. CDR3 bases: TGTGCCATCAGTGAGTCTCGTAACACTGAAGCTTTCTTT.

The V and J genes are TRBV6-4 and TRBJ2-2, with 14 bases matching TRBD2. Germline CDR1 reads MRHNA; CDR2 reads SNTAGT. V lost 3 bases to trimming and J lost 3 bases; unmatched junction nucleotides: 6. This CDR3 contains 18 residues. CDR3 sequence (DNA): TGTGCCAGCAGTGAAATGGGACTAGCGGGGGCCCACACCGGGGAGCTGTTTTTT. It translates to CASSEMGLAGAHTGELFF.

This sequence joins TRBV9 and TRBJ1-1, with 11 nucleotides matching TRBD1. There are 15 residues in the CDR3. From germline, CDR1 is SGDLS and CDR2 YYNGEE. J was trimmed by 10 bases and V by 0 bases; bases with no gene match: 8. The CDR3 spells CASSVGADRGLGAFF. CDR3 DNA: TGTGCCAGCAGCGTAGGGGCGGACAGGGGGCTTGGAGCTTTCTTT.

This rearrangement joins TRBV7-9 to TRBJ2-3, with 7 bases fitting TRBD2. Per the germline V gene, CDR1 is SEHNR and CDR2 is FQNEAQ (reference sequence). With V trimmed by 4 bases and J by 4 bases, 14 bases remained unmatched. The CDR3 has 17 amino acids. CDR3 bases: TGTGCCAGCAGCTCTCGAAAGACTAGCTATGGCGCAGATACGCAGTATTTT. It codes for CASSSRKTSYGADTQYF.

In DNA, the CDR3 is TGTGCCAGCAGCCTTACAGGGTCAGGTGAAAAACTGTTTTTT. The encoded protein is CASSLTGSGEKLFF. V and J are TRBV7-3 and TRBJ1-4; perhaps TRBD1 as D (6 bases). The V and J ends lost 5 bases and 7 bases respectively, with 14 bases between them. CDR1 is SGHTA, CDR2 FQGTGA, per germline. The CDR3 has 14 amino acids.

The chain is built from TRBV7-2 and TRBJ2-2; 8 bases line up with TRBD1. The germline V gene encodes CDR1 SGHTA and CDR2 FQGNSA. CDR3 size: 15 residues. The V segment lost 1 base and the J segment 8 bases; nucleotides outside the gene matches: 6. DNA of the CDR3: TGTGCCAGCAGCTTAGAGGGCCAGGGGGCGGGGGAGCTGTTTTTT. This encodes CASSLEGQGAGELFF.

The chain couples TRBV7-9 to TRBJ2-3; TRBD2 matches 10 bases. The CDR3 is made up of 15 amino acids. V was clipped by 1 base and J by 5 bases; unmatched bases: 3. CDR1 and CDR2 from the germline V gene are SEHNR and FQNEAQ (reference sequence). For the CDR3, the DNA is TGTGCCAGCAGCTTAGGGTTAGCGGGGGGAGATACGCAGTATTTT. This codes for CASSLGLAGGDTQYF.

This chain joins TRBV9 and TRBJ1-2, with 9 bases lining up with TRBD1. The trim removed 3 bases at V and 3 bases at J, leaving 3 bases unmatched. Per germline, CDR1 SGDLS and CDR2 YYNGEE. This CDR3 contains 14 residues. The CDR3 is CASSGRQGDYGYTF. CDR3 bases: TGTGCCAGCAGCGGAAGACAGGGGGACTATGGCTACACCTTC.

This chain joins TRBV11-2 and TRBJ2-5, with a tentative D call TRBD1 (6 bases). Germline CDR1 reads SGHAT; CDR2 reads FQNNGV. The V end lost 1 base, the J end lost 3 bases, and 12 bases lay between the germline ends. This CDR3 has 15 residues. CDR3 residues: CASSLVVAGEETQYF. The CDR3 DNA reads as TGTGCCAGCAGCTTAGTAGTGGCAGGGGAAGAGACCCAGTACTTC.

J is TRBJ1-1 and V is TRBV29-1; no reliable D call. V was pared by 1 base and J by 1 base, with 7 bases between. In germline, CDR1 is SQVTM, CDR2 ANQGSEA. The CDR3 runs 13 residues. The CDR3 loop is CSVEGQANTEAFF. CDR3 DNA: TGCAGCGTTGAAGGCCAGGCGAACACTGAAGCTTTCTTT.

In this sample, this clone turned up once. CDR3 in DNA: TGTGCCACCAAACAGGGGGGAAATTCACCCCTCCACTTT. Translation: CATKQGGNSPLHF. The chain employs TRBV2 and TRBJ1-6, with 8 bases aligning to TRBD1. The CDR3 sequence is 13 residues long. Germline CDR1 reads SNHLY; CDR2 reads FYNNEI. V was clipped by 10 bases and J by 7 bases; unmatched bases: 6.